The 20 T cell receptor beta chains reported below all come from one sample, sequenced in a study of CD8+CD57+ T cells in acquired aplastic anemia. Whoever was chosen for sequencing had shown CD8+CD57+ cell expansion by flow cytometry. Genomic DNA, serving as template, underwent TCR beta VDJ and CDR3 profiling. MiXCR, applied by TCRdb to the reads, yields one record per CDR3 protein. The repertoire holds about 200,000 distinct CDR3 sequences, with over 40% as singletons. Sequencing input: sorted CD4+, CD8+, or CD8+CD57+ T cells (not recorded which) from PBMCs. The receptors were sampled from a human donor with aplastic anemia.

This clonotype has more than one count but fewer than ten. The J gene is TRBJ1-4, the V gene TRBV18; D call uncertain. This CDR3 comprises 14 residues. The germline V gene encodes CDR1 KGHSH and CDR2 LQKENI. Between the trimmed V and J ends, which lost 2 bases and 0 bases, there was a span of 4 bases. CDR3 in amino acids: CASSPDSTNEKLFF. CDR3 nucleotides: TGTGCCAGCTCACCAGACTCAACTAATGAAAAACTGTTTTTT.

The V and J genes are TRBV7-2 and TRBJ1-1, with D possibly TRBD1 on 6 matching bases. The germline gives CDR1 SGHTA, CDR2 FQGNSA. Trimming took off 5 bases at V and 4 bases at J, with 11 bases between the two ends. The CDR3 runs to 13 residues. The CDR3 DNA reads as TGTGCCAGCAGCGACAGGACGGGCACTGAAGCTTTCTTT. The encoded protein is CASSDRTGTEAFF.

This CDR3 is CASSFSGGLYSNQPQHF. The CDR3 DNA reads as TGTGCCAGCAGCTTTTCAGGGGGCCTTTATAGCAATCAGCCCCAGCATTTT. The chain couples TRBV7-8 to TRBJ1-5; 8 bases map to TRBD1. CDR1 and CDR2 from the germline V gene are SGHVS and FQNEAQ. Germline trimming cut 3 bases from V and 0 bases from J; bases unmatched to any gene: 7. The CDR3 has 17 amino acids.

This clonotype occurred a few times. This sequence may be a read error, since a much larger clone differs from it by one base. This sequence joins TRBV19 and TRBJ2-3; no clear D gene. The V end was cut by 1 base, the J end by 1 base, with 15 bases between. Germline CDR1 LNHDA, CDR2 SQIVND (reference sequence). The CDR3 runs to 17 residues. For the CDR3, the DNA is TGTGCCAGTAGTATAGTAGGCAGAGCAGGACGCACAGATACGCAGTATTTT. This encodes CASSIVGRAGRTDTQYF.

The chain couples TRBV20-1 to TRBJ2-7, with 11 bases aligning to TRBD1. The CDR3 spans 15 residues. The V gene's germline CDR1 is DFQATT and CDR2 SNEGSKA (reference sequence). J was trimmed by 6 bases and V by 5 bases; bases with no gene match: 12. CDR3 nucleotide sequence: TGCAGTGCTGAATCCCGGACAGGGGGCGCGGGCGAGCAGTACTTC. This translates into CSAESRTGGAGEQYF.

This clonotype was picked up one time. The junction differs from germline at one of its ends, possibly a read error. The rearrangement uses TRBV7-7 and TRBJ1-2, with a weak D call TRBD1 (5 bases). CDR3 length: 13 amino acids. Germline CDR1 SSHAT, CDR2 FNYEAQ (reference sequence). DNA of the CDR3: TGTGCTAGCAGCACATGGGGCAGAGGAGGCTACACCTTC. It specifies CASSTWGRGGYTF. The full variable domain, with the rest looked up from reference TRBV7-7 and TRBJ1-2, is GAGVSQSPRYKVTKRGQDVTLRCDPISSHATLYWYQQALGQGPEFLTYFNYEAQPDKSGLPSDRFSAERPEGSISTLTIQRTEQRDSAMYRCASSTWGRGGYTFGSGTRLTVV.

The genes are TRBV7-2 and TRBJ2-2; 9 bases align to TRBD1. This CDR3 contains 15 residues. The germline V gene encodes CDR1 SGHTA and CDR2 FQGNSA. J was trimmed by 6 bases and V by 2 bases; bases with no gene match: 4. The DNA of the CDR3 is TGTGCCAGCAGCTTACGGACAGGGGATGCCGGGGAGCTGTTTTTT. It is translated as CASSLRTGDAGELFF.

Worth noting for this clonotype: A read error is likely, as this CDR3 ends without the conserved phenylalanine or tryptophan. The V call is TRBV20-1, the J call TRBJ2-5; 11 bases match TRBD1. This CDR3 has 16 residues. Germline V gene lookup returns CDR1 DFQATT and CDR2 SNEGSKA (reference sequence). V shed 2 bases, J shed 5 bases, and the junction held 10 bases outside the gene matches. The CDR3 nucleotides are TGCAGTGCTAGAAACCCGGGACAGGGGGGCGTCGAGACCCAGTACTCC. Residues: CSARNPGQGGVETQYS.

A note on this clonotype: A read error may explain this, as a much larger clone is one base away. The rearrangement joins TRBV5-8 to TRBJ2-3, with a tentative D call TRBD1 (6 bases). V was pared by 9 bases and J by 9 bases, with 23 bases between. The CDR3 sequence is 14 residues long. Germline loops: CDR1 SGHTS, CDR2 YDEGEE. CDR3 nucleotide sequence: TGTGCCAACAACTCACGGACAGCTTGGGAGACGCAGTATTTT. Translating gives CANNSRTAWETQYF.

Worth noting for this clonotype: This may arise from a read error, as a much more abundant clone is one base away. The chain is built from TRBV2 and TRBJ2-5; D is possibly TRBD2 (6 bases). Between the trimmed V and J ends, which lost 6 bases and 4 bases, there was a span of 21 bases. The CDR3 spans 16 residues. Germline V lookup: CDR1 SNHLY, CDR2 FYNNEI. The CDR3 reads CASSPRGGVYGETQYF. CDR3 sequence (DNA): TGTGCCAGCAGCCCCCGTGGAGGGGTGTACGGAGAGACCCAGTACTTC.

This clonotype was detected many times. This chain links TRBV4-1 with TRBJ1-5, with D possibly matching TRBD1 (6 bases). The germline V gene encodes CDR1 MGHRA and CDR2 YSYEKL. CDR3 size: 16 residues. The V end lost 2 bases, the J end lost 6 bases, and 17 bases lay between the germline ends. The CDR3 region has the DNA TGCGCCAGCAGCCAAACGGGGGCGCCCGGTACTCAGCCCCAGCATTTT. Protein: CASSQTGAPGTQPQHF.

The CDR3 loop is CASSVAGGRGNSPLHF. Here the CDR3 DNA reads TGTGCCAGCAGCGTAGCTGGAGGGCGCGGGAATTCACCCCTCCACTTT. This chain uses TRBV9 with TRBJ1-6, with D unclear. The CDR3 loop spans 16 amino acids. The germline V and J ends were trimmed by 0 bases and 7 bases, with 14 bases remaining between them. Per germline, CDR1 SGDLS and CDR2 YYNGEE.

This clonotype was seen a handful of times. V usage is TRBV6-5 and J usage is TRBJ2-3; tentative D call: TRBD2 (7 bases). The CDR3 totals 16 residues. Germline V lookup: CDR1 MNHEY, CDR2 SVGAGI. V gave up 0 bases and J gave up 3 bases, with 13 bases separating them. The CDR3 is CASSYSGGGRTDTQYF. CDR3 DNA sequence: TGTGCCAGCAGTTACTCGGGGGGGGGCCGGACAGATACGCAGTATTTT.

V usage is TRBV2 and J usage is TRBJ2-5; 9 bases line up with TRBD1. Germline-derived CDR1 and CDR2 are SNHLY and FYNNEI. The CDR3 spans 15 residues. J was trimmed by 4 bases and V by 6 bases; bases with no gene match: 9. The DNA for the CDR3 is TGTGCCAGCAGCGGGACAGGGTCGGTAACAGAGACCCAGTACTTC. Translated, it gives CASSGTGSVTETQYF.

The chain couples TRBV9 to TRBJ1-2; D ambiguous. CDR3 length: 11 amino acids. V was clipped by 0 bases and J by 13 bases, with 10 bases between them. Germline V lookup: CDR1 SGDLS, CDR2 YYNGEE. CDR3 sequence reads: CASSVEGRSTF. CDR3 nucleotide sequence: TGTGCCAGCAGCGTAGAGGGCAGATCCACCTTC. Using reference TRBV9 and TRBJ1-2 for the parts outside the CDR3, the full variable domain is DSGVTQTPKHLITATGQRVTLRCSPRSGDLSVYWYQQSLDQGLQFLIQYYNGEERAKGNILERFSAQQFPDLHSELNLSSLELGDSALYFCASSVEGRSTFGSGTRLTVV.

The rearrangement links TRBV20-1 to TRBJ2-3; TRBD2 matches 12 bases. V was pared by 3 bases and J by 2 bases, with 6 bases of the junction left unmatched. The CDR3 runs 16 residues. Per the germline V gene, CDR1 is DFQATT and CDR2 is SNEGSKA (reference sequence). CDR3 amino acids: CSARGTSGGLTDTQYF. DNA of the CDR3: TGCAGTGCTAGGGGTACTAGCGGGGGGCTCACAGATACGCAGTATTTT.

The genes are TRBV5-1 and TRBJ2-7, with D possibly being TRBD2 (5 bases). V lost 3 bases and J lost 2, with 12 bases in between. Germline CDR1 reads SGHRS; CDR2 reads YFSETQ. The CDR3 sequence is 14 residues long. The CDR3 DNA reads TGCGCCAGCAGCTCCGACGGAGGAGCCTACGAGCAGTACTTC. The encoded protein is CASSSDGGAYEQYF. Looking up the rest from reference TRBV5-1 and TRBJ2-7 gives the full variable domain: KAGVTQTPRYLIKTRGQQVTLSCSPISGHRSVSWYQQTPGQGLQFLFEYFSETQRNKGNFPGRFSGRQFSNSRSEMNVSTLELGDSALYLCASSSDGGAYEQYFGPGTRLTVT.

J is TRBJ2-3 and V is TRBV11-3; TRBD2 matches 7 bases. The junction had 9 bases not matched to a gene; V was cut back by 6 bases and J by 0 bases. Per germline, CDR1 SGHNT and CDR2 YENEEA. CDR3 length equals 16 residues. The CDR3 DNA reads TGTGCCAGCAGTGAACTTGGCGGGGGAAGCACAGATACGCAGTATTTT. Its protein is CASSELGGGSTDTQYF.

This clonotype was seen a few times. This rearrangement joins TRBV29-1 to TRBJ2-1, with D uncertain. The CDR3 covers 13 residues. V shed 4 bases and J shed 2 bases, with 9 bases lying between them. In germline, CDR1 is SQVTM, CDR2 ANQGSEA. CDR3 sequence reads: CSVGMSPYNEQFF. DNA for the CDR3: TGCAGCGTTGGCATGTCCCCCTACAATGAGCAGTTCTTC.

This clonotype was recorded at least ten times. The rearrangement links TRBV9 to TRBJ1-6; TRBD1 agrees at 8 bases. Germline loops: CDR1 SGDLS, CDR2 YYNGEE. The CDR3 is made up of 15 amino acids. After removal of 0 bases from V and 9 bases from J, the junction contained 5 bases not matched to a gene. The CDR3 loop reads CASSVGQGAGSPLHF. CDR3 bases: TGTGCCAGCAGCGTAGGGCAGGGGGCAGGTTCACCCCTCCACTTT. Full variable domain (remainder filled in from reference TRBV9 and TRBJ1-6): DSGVTQTPKHLITATGQRVTLRCSPRSGDLSVYWYQQSLDQGLQFLIQYYNGEERAKGNILERFSAQQFPDLHSELNLSSLELGDSALYFCASSVGQGAGSPLHFGNGTRLTVT.